This TCR beta chain was obtained from a study of blood T cell repertoires in COVID-19. Study background: Spain, Italy and the United States supplied samples that represented acute and convalescent COVID-19. Sources were T cells, B-cell-depleted T cells, or PBMCs; the material itself was cDNA or gDNA.

Germline assignment: CDR1 LGHNA and CDR2 YNFKEQ. CDR3 length equals 17 residues. Trimming stripped 0 bases from V and 4 bases from J, with 18 bases between. Measured with immunoSEQ multiplex PCR; TCRdb has only the in-frame clones, and not every one. The sample lists about 59,000 clones, just over 85% occurring once. The V call is TRBV4-2, the J call TRBJ2-5; TRBD1 might be the D (6 bases). Sequencing was carried out using peripheral blood. This receptor was taken from a woman of 80 years or more with active COVID-19. The CDR3 region is CASSQDTGRGWGETQYF. The CDR3 coding sequence is TGTGCCAGCAGCCAAGATACAGGCAGGGGATGGGGAGAGACCCAGTACTTC.